These 27 T cell receptor beta chains were sequenced from one sample in a study of lymphopenia after photon versus proton radiotherapy. The protocol was immunoSEQ multiplex PCR, while the TCRdb copy is restricted to in-frame clones and leaves out a portion. The profile shows 50,000 to 60,000 clones, more than 90% of them singletons. Sequenced material: peripheral blood, taken from a patient treated with photon-based radiotherapy. These receptors originate from a middle-aged woman with cholangiocarcinoma.

CDR3 bases: TGCGCCAGCAGCTTGGGGCAGTACACAGATACGCAGTATTTT. Its translation is CASSLGQYTDTQYF. The chain joins TRBV5-1 to TRBJ2-3; D gene uncertain. Germline V CDR1 and CDR2: SGHRS, YFSETQ. The CDR3 consists of 14 residues. The V end lost 0 bases, the J end lost 2 bases, and 7 bases lay between the germline ends.

V and J are TRBV6-5 and TRBJ1-6; a possible D gene is TRBD1 (6 bases). Looked up from germline, CDR1 is MNHEY and CDR2 is SVGAGI. V lost 3 bases and J lost 10, with 16 bases in between. CDR3 length: 15 amino acids. In nucleotides, the CDR3 is TGTGCCAGCAGTTATAATGGCCGGGGGACATCACCCCTCCACTTT. Translating gives CASSYNGRGTSPLHF.

The chain employs TRBV11-3 and TRBJ1-1; the D is unclear. The CDR3 has 11 residues. Germline lookup yields CDR1 SGHNT and CDR2 YENEEA. V dropped 4 bases and J dropped 8 bases, with 8 bases sitting between them. CDR3 nucleotides: TGTGCCAGCAGCTCCTATGGGGAAGCTTTCTTT. It yields the protein CASSSYGEAFF.

This clone was detected only once. CDR3 in DNA: TGTGCCAGCAGCCGTAATTTCCCGGGACTAGGGATCTACGAGCAGTACTTC. Amino acids: CASSRNFPGLGIYEQYF. The chain recombines TRBV7-9 with TRBJ2-7; 8 positions agree with TRBD2. Looked up from germline, CDR1 is SEHNR and CDR2 is FQNEAQ (reference sequence). This CDR3 region has 17 residues. V lost 5 bases and J lost 3; bases outside the gene matches: 15.

This clone is a singleton in its sample. The chain uses TRBV27 and TRBJ1-2, with TRBD1 identical over 12 bases. Losses at the gene ends were 3 bases for V and 5 bases for J; bases not matched to a gene: 10. The CDR3 contains 17 residues. The V gene's germline CDR1 is MNHEY and CDR2 SMNVEV (reference sequence). The CDR3 here is CASSFLGQGASSYGYTF. The CDR3 bases are TGTGCCAGCAGTTTTTTGGGACAGGGGGCTTCTTCATATGGCTACACCTTC.

This clone was recorded once. The chain has TRBV5-6 and TRBJ1-5, with 9 nucleotides matching TRBD1. This CDR3 comprises 16 residues. Trimming removed 4 bases from V and 2 bases from J; junction bases left unmatched: 7. Germline loops: CDR1 SGHDT, CDR2 YYEEEE. CDR3: CASSKDRGKGNQPQHF. CDR3 nucleotide sequence: TGTGCCAGCAGCAAGGACAGGGGAAAGGGCAATCAGCCCCAGCATTTT.

This clone showed up just a few times. The same CDR3 is also encoded by other DNA sequences in this sample. The genes are TRBV5-1 and TRBJ1-4, with D perhaps matching TRBD1 (5 bases). CDR3 size: 16 residues. Germline V CDR1 and CDR2: SGHRS, YFSETQ. With 4 bases removed from V and 7 bases from J, the gap between germline ends came to 20 bases. The CDR3 region has the DNA TGCGCCAGCAGCCCCCGGCTACAGGATTCCCGTGAAAAACTGTTTTTT. Protein product: CASSPRLQDSREKLFF.

This chain links TRBV19 with TRBJ1-2; maybe TRBD1 (5 bases). In germline, CDR1 is LNHDA, CDR2 SQIVND (reference sequence). Trimming took off 8 bases at V and 4 bases at J, with 26 bases between the two ends. The CDR3 covers 17 residues. The CDR3 sequence is CASQGGAGVPPLYGYTF. The DNA of the CDR3 is TGTGCCAGTCAAGGTGGGGCAGGCGTCCCCCCACTCTATGGCTACACCTTC.

V gene TRBV15 combines with J gene TRBJ2-1, with TRBD1 matching over 9 bases. Germline V gene lookup returns CDR1 LNHNV and CDR2 YYDKDF (reference sequence). V lost 1 base to trimming and J lost 3 bases; unmatched junction nucleotides: 4. The CDR3 has 16 amino acids. This CDR3 reads CATSRVRDRDYNEQFF. As DNA, the CDR3 is TGTGCCACCAGCAGAGTCCGGGACAGGGACTACAATGAGCAGTTCTTC.

This clone was seen only a few times. The chain joins TRBV10-2 to TRBJ1-1; maybe TRBD1 (5 bases). Germline assignment: CDR1 WSHSY and CDR2 SAAADI. The V and J ends lost 5 bases and 7 bases respectively, with 14 bases between them. CDR3 length: 13 amino acids. CDR3 protein: CASSFRVDGEAFF. CDR3 DNA: TGCGCCAGCAGTTTCAGGGTGGACGGTGAAGCTTTCTTT.

V and J are TRBV28 and TRBJ1-2; D gene uncertain. Germline-derived CDR1 and CDR2 are MDHEN and SYDVKM. The V end was cut by 2 bases, the J end by 3 bases, with 7 bases between. CDR3 length equals 13 residues. DNA for the CDR3: TGTGCCAGCAGTTTAGGCAGTCACTATGGCTACACCTTC. It encodes CASSLGSHYGYTF.

J is TRBJ2-3 and V is TRBV7-3; a possible D gene is TRBD1 (6 bases). The CDR3 is made up of 17 amino acids. V shed 1 base and J shed 6 bases, with 20 bases lying between them. Germline lookup yields CDR1 SGHTA and CDR2 FQGTGA. The CDR3 region is CASSLKPGVPDWDTQYF. DNA for the CDR3: TGTGCCAGCAGCTTAAAGCCAGGGGTCCCGGACTGGGATACGCAGTATTTT.

The chain links TRBV9 to TRBJ2-2; a weak D match, TRBD1 (6 bases). CDR1 is SGDLS, CDR2 YYNGEE, per germline. The CDR3 has 16 residues. The V end lost 3 bases, the J end lost 4 bases, and 16 bases lay between the germline ends. The CDR3 sequence: CASSAIDRSGTGELFF. CDR3 DNA: TGTGCCAGCAGCGCTATCGACAGGTCAGGCACCGGGGAGCTGTTTTTT.

V usage is TRBV13 and J usage is TRBJ1-4; 8 nucleotides agree with TRBD1. The CDR3 extends over 14 amino acids. The germline CDR1 and CDR2 sequences are PRHDT and FYEKMQ (reference sequence). V was clipped by 5 bases and J by 5 bases; unmatched bases: 4. The CDR3 nucleotides read TGTGCCAGCAGCATCGGACAGGGAAATGAAAAACTGTTTTTT. This gives the protein CASSIGQGNEKLFF.

The chain employs TRBV6-5 and TRBJ2-1; no reliable D call. Trimming stripped 5 bases from V and 2 bases from J, with 13 bases between. The germline CDR1 and CDR2 sequences are MNHEY and SVGAGI. The CDR3 runs 15 residues. This CDR3 reads CASSPDPTPYNEQFF. The CDR3 DNA follows: TGTGCCAGCAGTCCGGACCCAACTCCCTACAATGAGCAGTTCTTC.

The V gene is TRBV5-1, the J gene TRBJ1-4; TRBD1 aligns across 7 bases. CDR3 length equals 16 residues. The ends lost 6 bases at V and 0 bases at J; junction bases unmatched: 8. Germline CDR1 and CDR2: SGHRS and YFSETQ. In DNA, the CDR3 is TGCGCCAGCAAGAGTGACAGGGTTGCAACTAATGAAAAACTGTTTTTT. Translation: CASKSDRVATNEKLFF.

The V gene is TRBV30, the J gene TRBJ1-4; 9 nucleotides line up with TRBD1. This CDR3 comprises 14 residues. After removal of 0 bases from V and 6 bases from J, the junction contained 2 bases not matched to a gene. Germline V gene lookup returns CDR1 GTSNPN and CDR2 SVGIG (reference sequence). CDR3 bases: TGTGCCTGGAGTGTAGGGACAGGGCATGAAAAACTGTTTTTT. It is translated as CAWSVGTGHEKLFF.

The V call is TRBV6-4, the J call TRBJ1-1; perhaps TRBD1 as D (5 bases). V was clipped by 7 bases and J by 6 bases, with 18 bases between them. This CDR3 spans 14 amino acids. Germline CDR1 reads MRHNA; CDR2 reads SNTAGT. CDR3 region: CASKPGPFPPEAFF. The DNA of the CDR3 is TGTGCCAGCAAGCCGGGACCTTTCCCCCCTGAAGCTTTCTTT.

The chain is built from TRBV7-9 and TRBJ1-1; unclear D gene. Trimming left V 1 base short and J 5 bases short, with 14 bases between. Germline CDR1 is SEHNR and CDR2 is FQNEAQ (reference sequence). The CDR3 totals 15 residues. CDR3 region: CASSLGGRRGTEAFF. DNA of the CDR3: TGTGCCAGCAGCTTAGGCGGACGCAGAGGGACTGAAGCTTTCTTT.

The chain couples TRBV6-5 to TRBJ1-1; the match to TRBD1 covers 8 bases. V shed 2 bases, J shed 4 bases, and the junction held 9 bases outside the gene matches. Germline V lookup: CDR1 MNHEY, CDR2 SVGAGI. There are 16 residues in the CDR3. The DNA for the CDR3 is TGTGCCAGCAGTTACGGGACAGGCCGCGGAAGCACTGAAGCTTTCTTT. It translates to CASSYGTGRGSTEAFF.

This chain uses TRBV6-5 with TRBJ1-2; 7 bases map to TRBD1. The CDR3 totals 15 residues. Germline trimming cut 5 bases from V and 2 bases from J; bases unmatched to any gene: 8. Germline CDR1 and CDR2: MNHEY and SVGAGI. The CDR3 nucleotides read TGTGCCAGCAGTCCGCGACAGGGAGGCAACTATGGCTACACCTTC. Translation gives CASSPRQGGNYGYTF.

The V gene is TRBV5-1, the J gene TRBJ1-1; the D is unclear. The CDR3 totals 13 residues. The germline V and J ends were trimmed by 4 bases and 0 bases, with 7 bases remaining between them. CDR1 and CDR2 from the germline V gene are SGHRS and YFSETQ. The CDR3 loop reads CASSLGVNTEAFF. The DNA of the CDR3 is TGCGCCAGCAGCCTAGGAGTGAACACTGAAGCTTTCTTT.

The chain carries TRBV6-1 and TRBJ2-4, with TRBD1 matching over 12 bases. Losses at the gene ends were 5 bases for V and 9 bases for J; bases not matched to a gene: 8. The germline V gene has CDR1 MNHNS and CDR2 SASEGT. The CDR3 is 15 amino acids. CDR3 amino acids: CASSSGGTGGSIQYF. The CDR3 region has the DNA TGTGCCAGCAGTTCGGGGGGGACAGGGGGCAGCATTCAGTACTTC.

The rearrangement links TRBV11-2 to TRBJ1-5, with TRBD1 matching 7 bases. Trimming removed 5 bases from V and 5 bases from J; junction bases left unmatched: 3. CDR1 SGHAT and CDR2 FQNNGV come from the germline V gene. This CDR3 contains 13 residues. This chain's CDR3 is CASSGGTDQPQHF. The CDR3 DNA reads as TGTGCCAGCAGCGGCGGGACAGATCAGCCCCAGCATTTT.

This chain links TRBV7-8 with TRBJ1-1, with a weak D call TRBD1 (6 bases). Germline V gene data show CDR1 as SGHVS and CDR2 as FQNEAQ. The ends were cut back, 5 bases at V and 7 bases at J, with 17 bases in the middle. The CDR3 spans 14 residues. As DNA, the CDR3 is TGTGCCAGCAGCATGGGGACTCCCAGGGGTGAAGCTTTCTTT. Encoded protein: CASSMGTPRGEAFF.

The V call is TRBV5-4, the J call TRBJ1-1; D remains ambiguous. Per the germline V gene, CDR1 is SGHNT and CDR2 is YYREEE (reference sequence). The CDR3 covers 15 residues. Trimming took off 4 bases at V and 1 base at J, with 14 bases between the two ends. This CDR3 is CASSPDIWRNTEAFF. The CDR3 DNA sequence: TGTGCCAGCAGCCCGGATATTTGGAGGAACACTGAAGCTTTCTTT. The variable domain in full, completed from reference TRBV5-4 and TRBJ1-1, reads ETGVTQSPTHLIKTRGQQVTLRCSSQSGHNTVSWYQQALGQGPQFIFQYYREEENGRGNFPPRFSGLQFPNYSSELNVNALELDDSALYLCASSPDIWRNTEAFFGQGTRLTVV.

The J gene is TRBJ1-2, the V gene TRBV5-1; D remains unclear. V lost 5 bases, J lost 1 base, and 6 bases lay in between. The CDR3 is made up of 12 amino acids. The germline V gene has CDR1 SGHRS and CDR2 YFSETQ. CDR3 amino acids: CASSKGNYGYTF. The CDR3 coding sequence is TGCGCCAGCAGTAAGGGTAACTATGGCTACACCTTC.